This entry describes one TCR beta chain. The ends lost 4 bases at V and 7 bases at J; junction bases unmatched: 12. This CDR3 spans 16 amino acids. CDR1 and CDR2 from the germline V gene are MNHEY and SVGAGI. Study processing details: How many nucleated cells were present was estimated from reference gene primer amplification. Assay used: immunoSEQ multiplex PCR; TCRdb lists only in-frame clones, some missing. The DNA gave D and trimming, while V, J and clone size come from that table. The table includes 250,000 to 300,000 clones, 75% to 90% detected once. These data originate in a study of blood T cell repertoires in COVID-19. On the study more broadly: Acute-phase and convalescent COVID-19 samples originated in the United States, Italy and Spain. T cells, B-cell-depleted T cells, or PBMCs supplied cDNA or gDNA.

The gene calls are TRBV6-5 and TRBJ2-4, with 8 nucleotides matching TRBD2. The sequenced sample consisted of peripheral blood. This clonotype originated in a man in his 60s who had recovered from COVID-19. The CDR3 region has the DNA TGTGCCAGCAGTTCCCCGGGAGGGGCAGGTCGGAACATTCAGTACTTC. This encodes CASSSPGGAGRNIQYF.